The 10 T cell receptor beta chains reported below all come from one sample, sequenced in a study of STAT5B mutations in CD4+ large granular lymphocyte leukemia. Some clones are missing from TCRdb's copy, which holds only in-frame ones; the method was immunoSEQ multiplex PCR. This sample has around 28,000 clones, with about three quarters found just once. The specimen sequenced was CD4+ T cells from blood buffy coats. These receptors all stem from a human donor in good health.

CDR3 sequence reads: CASRGGPESYEQYF. CDR3 in DNA: TGTGCCAGCAGGGGGGGGCCCGAATCTTACGAGCAGTACTTC. The gene calls are TRBV6-1 and TRBJ2-7; possibly TRBD2 for D (7 bases). From germline, CDR1 is MNHNS and CDR2 SASEGT. The CDR3 extends over 14 amino acids. Between the trimmed V and J ends, which lost 6 bases and 4 bases, there was a span of 16 bases.

The genes are TRBV5-1 and TRBJ1-5, with a possible D match to TRBD1 (5 bases). This CDR3 region has 14 residues. V was shortened by 0 bases and J by 14 bases, with 18 bases between the two germline ends. Germline loops: CDR1 SGHRS, CDR2 YFSETQ. This chain's CDR3 is CASSLDSSPDTKHF. The CDR3 DNA reads TGCGCCAGCAGCTTGGATTCTTCGCCGGACACCAAGCATTTT.

The chain carries TRBV29-1 and TRBJ2-7; the match to TRBD1 covers 11 bases. Germline-derived CDR1 and CDR2 are SQVTM and ANQGSEA. The CDR3 extends over 12 amino acids. The V gene end was trimmed by 7 bases and the J gene end by 6 bases; junction bases not matched to a gene: 5. Here the CDR3 DNA reads TGCAGCGCAGCCGGGACAGGGGGCGAGCAGTACTTC. It specifies CSAAGTGGEQYF.

V usage is TRBV2 and J usage is TRBJ1-2; no clear D gene. Trimming cost V 6 bases and J 4 bases, with 15 bases left between them. The CDR3 is 14 amino acids. Germline CDR1 is SNHLY and CDR2 is FYNNEI. Here the CDR3 DNA reads TGTGCCAGCAGCCAAACGGGCAGCCTCTATGGCTACACCTTC. This gives the protein CASSQTGSLYGYTF. The whole variable domain, filled in from reference TRBV2 and TRBJ1-2, reads EPEVTQTPSHQVTQMGQEVILRCVPISNHLYFYWYRQILGQKVEFLVSFYNNEISEKSEIFDDQFSVERPDGSNFTLKIRSTKLEDSAMYFCASSQTGSLYGYTFGSGTRLTVV.

This clone was detected once. The V call is TRBV27, the J call TRBJ2-3; 9 nucleotides match TRBD1. V shed 6 bases and J 3 bases; nucleotides not matched to a gene: 4. Germline CDR1 reads MNHEY; CDR2 reads SMNVEV (reference sequence). The CDR3 runs to 14 residues. The CDR3 loop is CASRGTGWTDTQYF. CDR3 nucleotides: TGTGCCAGCAGGGGGACAGGGTGGACAGATACGCAGTATTTT.

A single count supports this clone. This chain links TRBV7-2 with TRBJ2-3; the D gene is possibly TRBD2 (5 bases). The CDR3 is 15 amino acids. Per the germline V gene, CDR1 is SGHTA and CDR2 is FQGNSA. V lost 5 bases and J 3 bases, leaving 15 bases between the germline ends. The CDR3 region is CASSPLGVRTDTQYF. The CDR3 coding sequence is TGTGCCAGCAGCCCCCTGGGAGTCAGGACAGATACGCAGTATTTT.

The chain uses TRBV4-3 and TRBJ2-7; 7 bases are a match to TRBD1. J was trimmed by 0 bases and V by 4 bases; bases with no gene match: 18. The CDR3 has 19 amino acids. In germline, CDR1 is LGHNA, CDR2 YSLEER. The CDR3 nucleotides read TGCGCCAGCAGCCTCGAGAGGGGGAATCCGGGACAGAGCTCCTACGAGCAGTACTTC. As protein: CASSLERGNPGQSSYEQYF.

The chain recombines TRBV28 with TRBJ2-3; the D is unclear. CDR1 MDHEN and CDR2 SYDVKM come from the germline V gene. The V end was cut by 2 bases, the J end by 6 bases, with 6 bases between. The CDR3 contains 12 residues. The CDR3 here is CASSLIRDTQYF. The DNA of the CDR3 is TGTGCCAGCAGTTTAATCAGGGATACGCAGTATTTT.

The J gene is TRBJ1-4, the V gene TRBV27; D perhaps matches TRBD1 (5 bases). The germline V gene encodes CDR1 MNHEY and CDR2 SMNVEV (reference sequence). This CDR3 spans 13 amino acids. The V gene lost 8 bases and the J gene lost 8 bases, with 15 bases spanning the gap. The CDR3: CASRGFGREKLFF. CDR3 DNA sequence: TGTGCCAGCCGGGGGTTCGGTCGGGAAAAACTGTTTTTT.

This clone appeared a single time. The chain couples TRBV10-2 to TRBJ2-6, with no clear D. Germline V gene lookup returns CDR1 WSHSY and CDR2 SAAADI. Trimming pared 3 bases from V and 2 bases from J, leaving 14 bases between. The CDR3 is 17 residues long. The CDR3 protein is CASSDIQAGPGANVLTF. The CDR3 DNA follows: TGCGCCAGCAGTGATATTCAGGCCGGTCCTGGGGCCAACGTCCTGACTTTC.